The sequence of this TCR beta chain was determined in a study of vaccination and CD4 T cells after COVID-19. Study background: Between diagnosis and the drawing of post-COVID samples lay a median 101 days (range 35 to 161). General observations from the study: Convalescent patients gained a median 86.3% of their reactive clones only post-vaccination.

Scientists ran DNA taken from cultured CD4+ T cells through the Oncomine TCR Beta short-read assay for sequencing. TCRdb re-derived calls from the PCR reads in MiXCR, one entry per CDR3 protein. The sample shows some 15,000 distinct CDR3 sequences, less than 65% of them seen only once. This CDR3 comprises 16 residues. This clonotype was counted only a few times. Its antigen is as yet unknown. Specified treatment: approximately nine-day PBMC culture with coronavirus spike peptide pools or control peptides (ViraFEST assay). The ViraFEST method relied on peptide pools to expand antigen-specific T cells, followed by TCR sequencing. Per-well cultures of 1.5 million to 2.5 million PBMCs received around 10 IU/ml IL-2 and about 9.6 ug/ml peptide pools.

The receptor was derived from a human donor who had recovered from COVID-19. The sample was CD4+ T cells from blood, cultured in vitro, taken before SARS-CoV-2 vaccination. The gene calls are TRBV12-1 and TRBJ1-1; the D segment call TRBD1 is taken from the table without a DNA check. TRBV12-1 is classified as a pseudogene. CDR3 sequence (DNA): TGTGCCAGCAGCTACGGGACCCAATATACGAACACTGAAGCTTTCTTT. Translated, it gives CASSYGTQYTNTEAFF.